This T cell receptor (beta chain) is drawn from a study of blood T cell repertoires in COVID-19. Repertoires were generated with immunoSEQ multiplex PCR, while TCRdb's copy carries only in-frame clones and drops some. This table holds about 33,000 clones, 85% to 95% found once. From germline, CDR1 is LNHNV and CDR2 YYDKDF (reference sequence). Trimming removed 3 bases from V and 4 bases from J; junction bases left unmatched: 2. The CDR3 totals 13 residues. V gene TRBV15 combines with J gene TRBJ1-1, with 7 bases that match TRBD1. Specimen: peripheral blood. The receptor was derived from a male donor with active COVID-19. CDR3 in DNA: TGTGCCACCAGCAGGACAGGGTCCACTGAAGCTTTCTTT. It yields the protein CATSRTGSTEAFF.